This T cell receptor (beta chain) was recovered during a study of early T cells in non-severe SARS-CoV-2 infection. At the level of the study: Sequencing of unsorted whole blood was done on bulk RNA, leaving chains unpaired.

This clonotype has ten or more counts. Its antigen is still unknown. Germline V gene data show CDR1 as MNHEY and CDR2 as SVGEGT. V lost 10 bases to trimming and J lost 4 bases, with 17 bases between them. The CDR3 has 13 residues. Broader study findings: Anti-spike CD8 specificities were favored by VDJdb matching, whose results missed private and CD4 specificities.

Attachment of unique molecular identifiers to individual cDNA molecules was performed. TCRdb processed the 5' RACE reads anew with MiXCR; each CDR3 protein has one entry. The sample carries around 50,000 distinct CDR3 sequences, 5.6% recorded once. This receptor was taken from an adult who was a healthcare worker with PCR-confirmed SARS-CoV-2 infection or an uninfected control (not recorded which). This rearrangement joins TRBV6-2 or TRBV6-3 to TRBJ2-7; D is unresolved. The sequenced material came from whole blood. CDR3 coding DNA: TGTGCCACCGCCGACCCTAGACGGTACGAGCAGTACTTC. This translates into CATADPRRYEQYF.